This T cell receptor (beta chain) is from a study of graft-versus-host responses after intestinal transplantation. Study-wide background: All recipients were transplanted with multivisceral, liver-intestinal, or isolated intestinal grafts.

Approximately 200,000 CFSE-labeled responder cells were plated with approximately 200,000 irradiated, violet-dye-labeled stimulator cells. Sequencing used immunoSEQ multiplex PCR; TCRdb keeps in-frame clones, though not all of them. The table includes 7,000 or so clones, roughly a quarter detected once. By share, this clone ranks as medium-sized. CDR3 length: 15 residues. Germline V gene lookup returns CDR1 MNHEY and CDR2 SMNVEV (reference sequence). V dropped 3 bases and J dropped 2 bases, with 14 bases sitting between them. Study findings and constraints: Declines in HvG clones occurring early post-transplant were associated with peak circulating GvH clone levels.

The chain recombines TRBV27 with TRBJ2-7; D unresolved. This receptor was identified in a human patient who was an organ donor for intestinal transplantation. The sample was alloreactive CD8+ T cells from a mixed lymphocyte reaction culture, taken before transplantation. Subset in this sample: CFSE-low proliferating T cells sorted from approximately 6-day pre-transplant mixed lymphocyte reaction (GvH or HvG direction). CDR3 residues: CASSFFSGPPYEQYF. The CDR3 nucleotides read TGTGCCAGCAGTTTCTTTTCCGGACCACCCTACGAGCAGTACTTC.